These T cell receptor beta chains were read from a single sample in a study of shared clonotypes between healthy human individuals. Measured with immunoSEQ multiplex PCR; TCRdb has only the in-frame clones, and not every one. The sample holds fewer than 600,000 clones, 60% to 80% seen once. The sample comprised PBMCs. The receptor source for this set is a woman between 35 and 50 years old in good health. Some clones in this sample may be carry-over from other donors' samples. CDR3s leave out the opening cysteine and the closing phenylalanine or tryptophan.

V gene: TRBV6-6; J gene: TRBJ2-7; CDR3 protein: ASARDSNYEQY
V gene: TRBV16; J gene: TRBJ1-1; CDR3 protein: ASSPFVTEAF
V gene: TRBV7-2; J gene: TRBJ2-7; CDR3 protein: ASSFAGGPEEQY
V gene: TRBV11-2; J gene: TRBJ2-7; CDR3 protein: ASSLSGYGEQY
V gene: TRBV18; J gene: TRBJ2-5; CDR3 protein: ASSPPSGTGGQETQY
V gene: TRBV19; J gene: TRBJ1-5; CDR3 protein: ASSMRQEPQH
V gene: TRBV5-1; J gene: -; CDR3 protein: ASSLRLAGAEQY
V gene: TRBV4-1; J gene: TRBJ1-5; CDR3 protein: ASSQEPYQPQH
V gene: TRBV11-2; J gene: TRBJ2-1; CDR3 protein: ASSLASDYNEQF
V gene: TRBV4-3; J gene: TRBJ2-7; CDR3 protein: ASRRDLNSEQY
V gene: TRBV2; J gene: TRBJ1-3; CDR3 protein: AGGEGGNTIY
V gene: TRBV4-2; J gene: TRBJ1-4; CDR3 protein: ASSQEGQGAYEKLF
V gene: TRBV4-1; J gene: TRBJ1-2; CDR3 protein: ASSQIRGSYGYT
V gene: TRBV5-6; J gene: TRBJ1-3; CDR3 protein: ASSPTGGTGNTIY
V gene: TRBV6-5; J gene: TRBJ2-7; CDR3 protein: ASSYSLLAGVYEQY
V gene: TRBV28; J gene: TRBJ1-2; CDR3 protein: ASSLRDYGYT
V gene: TRBV6-5; J gene: TRBJ2-7; CDR3 protein: ASSNPGQGAHEQY
V gene: TRBV5-1; J gene: TRBJ2-7; CDR3 protein: ASSPGMSYEQY
V gene: TRBV4-1; J gene: TRBJ2-7; CDR3 protein: ASSQNDGVYEQY
V gene: TRBV11-2; J gene: TRBJ1-5; CDR3 protein: ASSLEGVGQPQH
V gene: TRBV28; J gene: TRBJ1-1; CDR3 protein: ASIFTLNTEAF
V gene: TRBV9; J gene: TRBJ2-1; CDR3 protein: ASSVDPTGTNEQF
V gene: TRBV7-8; J gene: TRBJ1-3; CDR3 protein: ASSLRAVGGPSGNTIY
V gene: TRBV19; J gene: TRBJ1-2; CDR3 protein: ASSTQGGQGYFNYGYT
V gene: TRBV29-1; J gene: TRBJ2-7; CDR3 protein: SVEVGDSYEQY
V gene: TRBV28; J gene: TRBJ2-5; CDR3 protein: ASKGRGGRETQY
V gene: TRBV7-9; J gene: TRBJ2-1; CDR3 protein: ASSLADYSSSYNEQF
V gene: TRBV5-1; J gene: TRBJ2-1; CDR3 protein: ASRTGTSGSGEQF
V gene: TRBV30; J gene: TRBJ2-2; CDR3 protein: AWSGPRTGELF
V gene: TRBV7-7; J gene: TRBJ2-5; CDR3 protein: ASSSGSGETQY
V gene: TRBV7-9; J gene: TRBJ1-4; CDR3 protein: ASSWVSTNEKLF
V gene: TRBV30; J gene: TRBJ2-1; CDR3 protein: AWSLGTSVSNEQF
V gene: TRBV5-4; J gene: TRBJ2-3; CDR3 protein: ASSRTSGRDTDTQY
V gene: TRBV25-1; J gene: TRBJ2-3; CDR3 protein: ASSEWGLSTDTQY
V gene: TRBV10-1; J gene: TRBJ2-1; CDR3 protein: ASSESTSGAYNEQF
V gene: TRBV28; J gene: TRBJ1-1; CDR3 protein: ASSFPPDTEAF
V gene: TRBV14; J gene: TRBJ2-7; CDR3 protein: ASSQEQGYYEQY
V gene: TRBV11-2; J gene: TRBJ1-4; CDR3 protein: ASSPPMGRGSAHEKLF
V gene: TRBV6-1; J gene: TRBJ1-5; CDR3 protein: ASSDWGSRSNQPQH
V gene: TRBV27; J gene: TRBJ1-2; CDR3 protein: ASRQQGAPGYT